These T cell receptor beta chains were read from a single sample in a study of T-cell memory formation after mild COVID-19. TCRdb independently ran MiXCR on the 5' RACE reads; one entry per CDR3 protein. The sample contains approximately 410,000 distinct CDR3 sequences, about 25% of which appear only once. The sample taken for sequencing was PBMCs or a T cell subset sorted from them (not recorded which). These receptors all come from an adult woman who had mild COVID-19 (a few samples of this study predate the infection). Cell type and time point are not known. Both conserved end residues are part of each CDR3. Fields, in order: clone size, V gene, CDR3 length, J gene, D gene, CDR3 protein, CDR3 DNA. A D gene is named only where the DNA matches it firmly. Size values are once, few and many counts, or a class for expanded clones, and some rows have none.

clone_size: few
v_call: TRBV7-6
cdr3_length: 15
j_call: TRBJ2-7
d_call: NA
cdr3_aa: CASSPGSGHLDEQYF
cdr3_nt: TGTGCCAGCAGCCCCGGATCGGGACACCTTGACGAGCAGTACTTC

clone_size: few
v_call: TRBV6-6
cdr3_length: 14
j_call: TRBJ1-1
d_call: NA
cdr3_aa: CASSYNRADTEAFF
cdr3_nt: TGTGCCAGCAGCTACAACAGGGCGGACACTGAAGCTTTCTTT

clone_size: NA
v_call: TRBV4-2
cdr3_length: 16
j_call: TRBJ2-3
d_call: NA
cdr3_aa: CASSQEAIPSTDTQYF
cdr3_nt: TGTGCCAGCAGCCAAGAAGCAATCCCTAGCACAGATACGCAGTATTTT

clone_size: few
v_call: TRBV11-2
cdr3_length: 16
j_call: TRBJ1-1
d_call: NA
cdr3_aa: CASSLARPLTNTEAFF
cdr3_nt: TGTGCCAGCAGCTTAGCTAGACCTCTCACGAACACTGAAGCTTTCTTT

clone_size: few
v_call: TRBV30
cdr3_length: 15
j_call: TRBJ2-3
d_call: TRBD2
cdr3_aa: CAWTGPGLDADTQYF
cdr3_nt: TGTGCCTGGACTGGACCGGGACTAGACGCAGATACGCAGTATTTT

clone_size: NA
v_call: TRBV15
cdr3_length: 11
j_call: TRBJ2-1
d_call: NA
cdr3_aa: CATSGSNEQFF
cdr3_nt: TGTGCCACCAGCGGGTCCAATGAGCAGTTCTTC

clone_size: few
v_call: TRBV20-1
cdr3_length: 17
j_call: TRBJ1-2
d_call: TRBD1
cdr3_aa: CSARAGQGARNYYGYTF
cdr3_nt: TGCAGTGCTAGGGCGGGACAGGGGGCAAGGAATTATTATGGCTACACCTTC

clone_size: NA
v_call: TRBV4-3
cdr3_length: 13
j_call: TRBJ1-1
d_call: NA
cdr3_aa: CASSQDFGSEAFF
cdr3_nt: TGCGCCAGCAGCCAAGATTTTGGCAGCGAAGCTTTCTTT

clone_size: NA
v_call: TRBV7-2
cdr3_length: 17
j_call: TRBJ2-7
d_call: TRBD2
cdr3_aa: CASSFSRLAGTPHEQYF
cdr3_nt: TGTGCCAGCAGCTTTTCACGGCTAGCGGGAACTCCGCACGAGCAGTACTTC

clone_size: NA
v_call: TRBV11-2
cdr3_length: 15
j_call: TRBJ1-1
d_call: TRBD1
cdr3_aa: CASIQGMGENTEAFF
cdr3_nt: TGTGCCAGCATACAGGGGATGGGGGAAAATACTGAAGCTTTCTTT

clone_size: NA
v_call: TRBV24-1
cdr3_length: 15
j_call: TRBJ2-1
d_call: NA
cdr3_aa: CATSGGEGRWDEQFF
cdr3_nt: TGTGCCACCAGTGGCGGCGAGGGCAGGTGGGATGAGCAGTTCTTC

clone_size: few
v_call: TRBV5-1
cdr3_length: 14
j_call: TRBJ1-1
d_call: NA
cdr3_aa: CASSLVVGNTEAFF
cdr3_nt: TGCGCCAGCAGCTTGGTAGTGGGGAACACTGAAGCTTTCTTT

clone_size: NA
v_call: TRBV14
cdr3_length: 16
j_call: TRBJ2-4
d_call: TRBD2
cdr3_aa: CASSQGIGGAKNIQYF
cdr3_nt: TGTGCCAGCAGCCAAGGGATCGGGGGGGCCAAAAACATTCAGTACTTC

clone_size: NA
v_call: TRBV20-1
cdr3_length: 13
j_call: TRBJ2-7
d_call: NA
cdr3_aa: CSAADRNSYEQYF
cdr3_nt: TGCAGTGCAGCCGACAGGAACTCCTACGAGCAGTACTTC

clone_size: few
v_call: TRBV5-6
cdr3_length: 16
j_call: TRBJ2-5
d_call: NA
cdr3_aa: CASSRPPPRQLQTQYF
cdr3_nt: TGTGCCAGCAGCCGCCCTCCGCCCCGACAGCTCCAGACCCAGTACTTC

clone_size: NA
v_call: TRBV12-3/TRBV12-4
cdr3_length: 14
j_call: TRBJ1-3
d_call: NA
cdr3_aa: CASSRDNEGNTIYF
cdr3_nt: TGTGCCAGCAGTCGTGACAATGAAGGAAACACCATATATTTT

clone_size: NA
v_call: TRBV30
cdr3_length: 14
j_call: TRBJ2-7
d_call: TRBD1
cdr3_aa: CAWSRAGTGYDQYF
cdr3_nt: TGTGCCTGGAGCCGCGCCGGGACAGGTTACGATCAGTACTTC

clone_size: NA
v_call: TRBV7-3
cdr3_length: 15
j_call: TRBJ1-1
d_call: TRBD1
cdr3_aa: CASSRGQGGGTEAFF
cdr3_nt: TGTGCCAGCAGCCGAGGACAGGGAGGAGGCACTGAAGCTTTCTTT

clone_size: NA
v_call: TRBV12-3/TRBV12-4
cdr3_length: 15
j_call: TRBJ2-3
d_call: TRBD2
cdr3_aa: CASRISGGATDTQYF
cdr3_nt: TGTGCCAGCAGAATCAGCGGGGGAGCCACAGATACGCAGTATTTT

clone_size: few
v_call: TRBV12-3/TRBV12-4
cdr3_length: 14
j_call: TRBJ1-5
d_call: NA
cdr3_aa: CASSFSSSNQPQHF
cdr3_nt: TGTGCCAGCAGTTTCAGTAGTAGCAATCAGCCCCAGCATTTT

clone_size: NA
v_call: TRBV12-3/TRBV12-4
cdr3_length: 16
j_call: TRBJ2-3
d_call: TRBD1
cdr3_aa: CASRLMGQGGTDTQYF
cdr3_nt: TGTGCCAGCAGGCTAATGGGACAGGGAGGAACAGATACGCAGTATTTT